A single T cell receptor beta chain is shown here with its context. No cognate antigen has been identified for it. It has no much larger one-base neighbor in the sample; base qualities were not kept. These data are taken from a study of identical twins listed by TCRdb under 2016. Background for the entire study: To test whether fetal clonotypes persist, this study deep-sequenced TCR alpha and beta repertoires from monozygotic twins, from unrelated adults of various ages, and from cord blood. To rule out contamination, replicate twin experiments were performed at different times with different library preparation protocols. Study-wide conclusions, independent of this receptor: Fewer insertions were carried by abundant cord blood beta clonotypes; a weaker similar trend was observed in young adult naive repertoires, while no such trend was observed in memory repertoires. Zero-insertion analyses could be partly confounded by invariant T cells such as MAIT and iNKT, although diverse VJ usage argued against such confounding for most clonotypes. Conclusions relied on cross-sectional statistical analysis, since the same donors could not be followed over many years. A weaker excess of twin sharing was found in beta out-of-frame sequences because the signal-to-noise ratio was lowered by fewer shared sequences. Compared with coincidental sharing between unrelated individuals, out-of-frame TCR alpha sequences shared between twins showed an excess of sequences with low generation probability. Recombination models systematically underestimated out-of-frame TCR alpha sharing in monozygotic twins but agreed with sharing between unrelated individuals.

The library relied on 5' RACE. Instrument used: Illumina HiSeq 2000. Template switching introduced a universal primer binding site; the final cDNA contained a unique molecular identifier, enabling accurate counting of TCR cDNA molecules. First-strand cDNA for TCR alpha and beta chains was synthesized from specific primers in the conserved constant-segment region. To control for contamination, every cDNA library carried two barcodes: a SMART-Mk sample barcode plus Illumina barcodes. TruSeq adapter sequences along with Illumina sample barcodes were introduced in two successive PCR steps. The TCR alpha and beta cDNA libraries were sequenced on the Illumina HiSeq platform using custom primers. As for the authors' bioinformatics: Unique molecular identifiers were extracted from raw reads with MiGEC, and CDR3 positions were determined with MiXCR. Recombination models were inferred per individual with the repgenHMM and IGoR tools using an EM algorithm. Shared clonotypes were analyzed with the tcR package in R, and sharing was normalized by the product of cloneset sizes. To study raw recombination free of thymic and clonal selection effects, out-of-frame nonproductive sequences were analyzed. The public sequencing data were trimmed at Q25 with fastp and processed into clonotypes with MiXCR by TCRdb, which kept only in-frame beta chains. Every entry covers one CDR3 protein and lists the most common genes and DNA from its rows. Clone size and V and J calls follow TCRdb, not the original study. The sample table holds approximately 1.8 million distinct CDR3 sequences, of which less than 40% were seen once. Less than 0.35% of the sample is held by the ten biggest clonotypes.

Every donor was a healthy Caucasian. V is reduced by 1 base and J by 0 bases, leaving a spacing of 9 bases between them. The CDR3 runs 15 amino acids, cysteine and phenylalanine included. The entry retains the CDR3 DNA only, 45 bases that are in frame from base 1. The germline V gene yields SGHDN for CDR1 and FVKESK for CDR2. The chain is encoded by TRBV14 joined to TRBJ1-1, and the D gene may be TRBD1, 5 bases matching. Sequencing input: cord blood. The receptor's source is a newborn girl in good health. This receptor carries the CDR3 CASSQGNRLNTEAFF. DNA sequence: TGTGCCAGCAGCCAAGGTAACAGGCTGAACACTGAAGCTTTCTTT.